The 16 T cell receptor beta chains presented below share a single source sample, sequenced in a study of neurological immune-mediated disorders. TCRdb called the 5' RACE reads again in MiXCR, with one record for every CDR3 protein. This sample has tens of thousands of distinct CDR3 sequences, with more than 3% found just once. The sample taken for sequencing was PBMCs. These receptors all stem from a young man with multiple sclerosis.

This clonotype appeared many times. V is TRBV18 and J is TRBJ2-5; D possibly corresponds to TRBD1 (5 bases). The ends were cut back, 2 bases at V and 5 bases at J, with 12 bases in the middle. The CDR3 extends over 14 amino acids. The germline V gene has CDR1 KGHSH and CDR2 LQKENI. The CDR3 DNA reads TGTGCCAGCTCACCAATCGGCAGGGATGAGACCCAGTACTTC. This translates into CASSPIGRDETQYF.

The table lists this clonotype with many counts. The chain links TRBV20-1 to TRBJ2-6; 8 bases match TRBD2. Germline values: CDR1 DFQATT, CDR2 SNEGSKA (reference sequence). The CDR3 consists of 18 residues. Trimming took 5 bases from V and 2 from J; bases not matched to a gene: 14. The CDR3 loop reads CSALGLARNPAGANVLTF. CDR3 DNA sequence: TGCAGTGCTCTCGGACTAGCTAGAAACCCTGCTGGGGCCAACGTCCTGACTTTC.

This clonotype was counted ten times or more. The chain links TRBV5-1 to TRBJ2-7, with TRBD1 identical over 10 bases. The junction had 7 bases not matched to a gene; V was cut back by 4 bases and J by 0 bases. CDR3 length: 16 amino acids. CDR1 SGHRS and CDR2 YFSETQ come from the germline V gene. The CDR3 region has the DNA TGCGCCAGCAGCCGTTCTGGGACAGGGGCCTCCTACGAGCAGTACTTC. It is translated as CASSRSGTGASYEQYF.

This clonotype showed up many times. The chain uses TRBV9 and TRBJ2-1; D unresolved. The germline V gene encodes CDR1 SGDLS and CDR2 YYNGEE. The V and J ends lost 4 bases and 5 bases respectively, with 10 bases between them. CDR3 size: 13 residues. In nucleotides, the CDR3 is TGTGCCAGCAGCTCTCGTCTAGACAATGAGCAGTTCTTC. This codes for CASSSRLDNEQFF.

Many counts were recorded for this clonotype. This chain links TRBV20-1 with TRBJ2-7, with D perhaps TRBD2 (5 bases). V lost 1 base and J 5 bases, leaving 15 bases between the germline ends. The CDR3 totals 14 residues. Germline assignment: CDR1 DFQATT and CDR2 SNEGSKA (reference sequence). This chain's CDR3 is CSARAPTNTHEQYF. The CDR3 nucleotides are TGCAGTGCTAGAGCTCCGACTAACACACACGAGCAGTACTTC.

This clonotype was picked up many times. The rearrangement uses TRBV28 and TRBJ1-2, with D unresolved. CDR3 length: 14 amino acids. V gave up 4 bases and J gave up 3 bases, with 12 bases separating them. Germline values: CDR1 MDHEN, CDR2 SYDVKM. The CDR3 spells CASSSLLDYYGYTF. The CDR3, as DNA: TGTGCCAGCAGTTCACTCCTGGATTACTATGGCTACACCTTC.

In this sample, this clonotype turned up many times. In nucleotides, the CDR3 is TGTGCCAGCAGTTGGGGGGGACAGCAGTATTTT. This gives the protein CASSWGGQQYF. This sequence joins TRBV12-3 or TRBV12-4 and TRBJ2-3; tentatively, D is TRBD2 (7 bases). V was pared by 4 bases and J by 11 bases, with 10 bases between. The CDR3 sequence is 11 residues long.

This clonotype was seen repeatedly, ten times or more. The V gene is TRBV7-8, the J gene TRBJ2-7; no clear D gene. There are 14 residues in the CDR3. Germline V gene data show CDR1 as SGHVS and CDR2 as FQNEAQ. The V end was cut by 5 bases, the J end by 2 bases, with 13 bases between. The CDR3 DNA follows: TGTGCCAGCAGCCCCGACCCGACCCCCTACGAGCAGTACTTC. Translating it yields CASSPDPTPYEQYF.

The table lists this clonotype with many counts. The V call is TRBV11-2, the J call TRBJ2-3; D is possibly TRBD1 (5 bases). Per the germline V gene, CDR1 is SGHAT and CDR2 is FQNNGV. V was pared by 4 bases and J by 2 bases, with 10 bases between. CDR3 length: 14 residues. The CDR3 nucleotides are TGTGCCAGCAGCTCAGGGCTGCACACAGATACGCAGTATTTT. It codes for CASSSGLHTDTQYF.

This clonotype occurred many times. The chain is built from TRBV4-1 and TRBJ2-5, with a tentative D call TRBD2 (5 bases). V was shortened by 0 bases and J by 4 bases, with 12 bases between the two germline ends. In germline, CDR1 is MGHRA, CDR2 YSYEKL. This CDR3 comprises 15 residues. CDR3 sequence (DNA): TGCGCCAGCAGCCAAGACTCGTCGGCGGGAGAGACCCAGTACTTC. It codes for CASSQDSSAGETQYF.

This clonotype was seen repeatedly, ten times or more. The gene calls are TRBV15 and TRBJ2-7; D is uncertain. Germline CDR1 is LNHNV and CDR2 is YYDKDF (reference sequence). The CDR3 contains 15 residues. V gave up 0 bases and J gave up 4 bases, with 13 bases separating them. As DNA, the CDR3 is TGTGCCACCAGCAGAGATCGCGCCCTTTTTTACGAGCAGTACTTC. Protein sequence: CATSRDRALFYEQYF.

This clonotype was observed many times. This chain joins TRBV28 and TRBJ2-1; 9 bases agree with TRBD1. Germline trimming cut 6 bases from V and 7 bases from J; bases unmatched to any gene: 13. Germline V lookup: CDR1 MDHEN, CDR2 SYDVKM. CDR3 length: 16 residues. CDR3 residues: CASRPPGQGRNNEQFF. The DNA for the CDR3 is TGTGCCAGCAGACCTCCCGGACAGGGGCGAAATAATGAGCAGTTCTTC.

There are many counts of this clonotype. The chain joins TRBV7-2 to TRBJ2-7, with TRBD2 matching over 11 bases. The trim removed 4 bases at V and 4 bases at J, leaving 6 bases unmatched. Germline CDR1 reads SGHTA; CDR2 reads FQGNSA. This CDR3 contains 15 residues. The CDR3 DNA follows: TGTGCCAGCAGCTCACCGGGACTAGCGGCTTACGAGCAGTACTTC. It yields the protein CASSSPGLAAYEQYF.

This clonotype was seen repeatedly, ten times or more. The rearrangement joins TRBV27 to TRBJ1-3; D is perhaps TRBD1 (5 bases). The CDR3 length is 15 residues. CDR1 MNHEY and CDR2 SMNVEV come from the germline V gene (reference sequence). V lost 6 bases to trimming and J lost 4 bases, with 16 bases between them. The CDR3: CASSNDGGSGNTIYF. In DNA form, the CDR3 reads TGTGCCAGCAGCAACGACGGGGGATCCGGAAACACCATATATTTT.

This clonotype has at least ten counts. The chain combines TRBV5-1 with TRBJ2-3, with a possible D match to TRBD1 (5 bases). The CDR3 length is 14 residues. Germline loops: CDR1 SGHRS, CDR2 YFSETQ. V dropped 0 bases and J dropped 3 bases, with 8 bases sitting between them. The CDR3 region has the DNA TGCGCCAGCAGCTTGGAAGGGGCTACAGATACGCAGTATTTT. Translating it yields CASSLEGATDTQYF.

This clonotype was detected ten times or more. The V gene is TRBV20-1, the J gene TRBJ2-7; 8 nucleotides agree with TRBD1. Trimming took 1 base from V and 5 from J; bases not matched to a gene: 10. This CDR3 spans 15 amino acids. CDR1 DFQATT and CDR2 SNEGSKA come from the germline V gene (reference sequence). The CDR3 DNA reads as TGCAGTGCTAGAGGACAGGGGAAACAGGGCGACGAGCAGTACTTC. It codes for CSARGQGKQGDEQYF.